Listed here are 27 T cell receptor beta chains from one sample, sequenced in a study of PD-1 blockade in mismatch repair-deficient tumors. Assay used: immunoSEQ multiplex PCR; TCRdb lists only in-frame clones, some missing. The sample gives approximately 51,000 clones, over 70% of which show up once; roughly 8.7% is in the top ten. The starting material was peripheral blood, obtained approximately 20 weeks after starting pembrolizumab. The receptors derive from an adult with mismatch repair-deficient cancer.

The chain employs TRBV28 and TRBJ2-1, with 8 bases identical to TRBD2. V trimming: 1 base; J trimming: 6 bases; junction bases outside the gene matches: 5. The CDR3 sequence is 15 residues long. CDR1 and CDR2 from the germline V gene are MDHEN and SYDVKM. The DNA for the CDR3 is TGTGCCAGCAGTTTATTGGGACTAGTTAGCAATGAGCAGTTCTTC. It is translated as CASSLLGLVSNEQFF.

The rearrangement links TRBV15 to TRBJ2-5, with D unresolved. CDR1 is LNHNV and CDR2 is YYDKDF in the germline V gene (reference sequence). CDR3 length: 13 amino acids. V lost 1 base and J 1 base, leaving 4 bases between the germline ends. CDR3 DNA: TGTGCCACCAGCAGAGTTACCCAAGAGACCCAGTACTTC. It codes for CATSRVTQETQYF.

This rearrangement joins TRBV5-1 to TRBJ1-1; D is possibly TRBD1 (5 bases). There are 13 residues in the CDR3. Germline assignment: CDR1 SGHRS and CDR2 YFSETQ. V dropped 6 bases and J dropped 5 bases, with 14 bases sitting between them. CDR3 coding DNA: TGCGCCAGCAACAAAGGGGTTGAGACTGAAGCTTTCTTT. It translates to CASNKGVETEAFF.

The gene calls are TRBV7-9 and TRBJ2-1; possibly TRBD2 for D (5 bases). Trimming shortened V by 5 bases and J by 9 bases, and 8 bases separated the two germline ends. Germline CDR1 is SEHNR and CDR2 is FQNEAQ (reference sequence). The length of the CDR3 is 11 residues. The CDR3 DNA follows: TGTGCCAGCAGCCTTCGGGGTGAGCAGTTCTTC. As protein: CASSLRGEQFF.

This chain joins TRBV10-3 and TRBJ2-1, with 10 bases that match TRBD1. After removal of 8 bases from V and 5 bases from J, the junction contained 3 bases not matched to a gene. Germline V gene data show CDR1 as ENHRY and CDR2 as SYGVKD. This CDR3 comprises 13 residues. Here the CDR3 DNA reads TGTGCCATCTCCGGGACAGGGGACAATGAGCAGTTCTTC. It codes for CAISGTGDNEQFF.

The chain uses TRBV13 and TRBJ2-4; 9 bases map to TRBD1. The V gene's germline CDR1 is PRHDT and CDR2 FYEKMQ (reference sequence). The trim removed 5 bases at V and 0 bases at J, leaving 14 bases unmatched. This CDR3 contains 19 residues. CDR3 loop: CASSNRPGTGPQAKNIQYF. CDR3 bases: TGTGCCAGCAGCAACCGTCCCGGGACAGGGCCGCAAGCCAAAAACATTCAGTACTTC.

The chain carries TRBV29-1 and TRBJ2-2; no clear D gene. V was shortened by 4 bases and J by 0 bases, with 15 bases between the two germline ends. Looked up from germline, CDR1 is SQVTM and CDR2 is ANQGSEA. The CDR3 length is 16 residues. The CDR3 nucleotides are TGCAGCGTTGCAACCGGGCACCGCTCGAACACCGGGGAGCTGTTTTTT. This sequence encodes CSVATGHRSNTGELFF.

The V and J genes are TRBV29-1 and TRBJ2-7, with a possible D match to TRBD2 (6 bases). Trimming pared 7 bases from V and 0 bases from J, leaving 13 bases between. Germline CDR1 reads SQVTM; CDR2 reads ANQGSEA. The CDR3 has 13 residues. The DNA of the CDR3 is TGCAGCGGGGGGGAACGGAGCTCCTACGAGCAGTACTTC. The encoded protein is CSGGERSSYEQYF.

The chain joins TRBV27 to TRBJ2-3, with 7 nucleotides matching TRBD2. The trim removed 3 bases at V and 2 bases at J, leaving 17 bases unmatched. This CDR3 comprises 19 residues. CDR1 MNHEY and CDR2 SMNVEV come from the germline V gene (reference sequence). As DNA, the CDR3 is TGTGCCAGCAGTTTTTATCGGACTAGAGGTTACCCCTACACAGATACGCAGTATTTT. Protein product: CASSFYRTRGYPYTDTQYF.

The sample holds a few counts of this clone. CDR3 nucleotide sequence: TGTGCCAGCAGCCACCGGACAGGGCTGAAGGGCTACACCTTC. Protein sequence: CASSHRTGLKGYTF. The chain has TRBV14 and TRBJ1-2; 8 bases agree with TRBD1. Germline trimming cut 3 bases from V and 8 bases from J; bases unmatched to any gene: 8. CDR1 is SGHDN, CDR2 FVKESK, per germline. This CDR3 spans 14 amino acids.

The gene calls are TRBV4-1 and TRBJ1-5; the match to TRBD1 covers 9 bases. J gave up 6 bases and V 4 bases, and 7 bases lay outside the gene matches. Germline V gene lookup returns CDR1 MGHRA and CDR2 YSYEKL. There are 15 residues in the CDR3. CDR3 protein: CASSRVDRGGQPQHF. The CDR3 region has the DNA TGCGCCAGCAGCCGGGTGGACAGGGGTGGTCAGCCCCAGCATTTT.

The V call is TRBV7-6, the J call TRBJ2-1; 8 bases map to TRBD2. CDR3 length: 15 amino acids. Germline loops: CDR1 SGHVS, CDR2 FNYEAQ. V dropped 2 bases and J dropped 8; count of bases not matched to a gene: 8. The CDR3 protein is CASSLSPGGPHEQFF. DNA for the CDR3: TGTGCCAGCAGCTTATCGCCGGGAGGGCCCCATGAGCAGTTCTTC.

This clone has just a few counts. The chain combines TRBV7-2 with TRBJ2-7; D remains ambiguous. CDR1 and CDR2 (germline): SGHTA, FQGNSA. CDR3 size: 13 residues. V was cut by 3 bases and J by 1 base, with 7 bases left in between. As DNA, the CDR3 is TGTGCCAGCAGCTTGATCGATTCCTACGAGCAGTACTTC. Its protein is CASSLIDSYEQYF.

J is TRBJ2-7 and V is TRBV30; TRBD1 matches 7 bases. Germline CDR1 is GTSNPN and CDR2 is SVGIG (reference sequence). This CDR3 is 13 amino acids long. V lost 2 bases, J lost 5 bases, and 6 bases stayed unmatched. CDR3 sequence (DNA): TGTGCCTGGAGTAAACAGGGGAACGACGAGCAGTACTTC. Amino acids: CAWSKQGNDEQYF.

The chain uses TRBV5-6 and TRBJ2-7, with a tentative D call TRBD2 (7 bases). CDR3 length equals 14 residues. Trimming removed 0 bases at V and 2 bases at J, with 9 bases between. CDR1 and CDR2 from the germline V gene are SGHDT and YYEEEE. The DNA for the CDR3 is TGTGCCAGCAGCTTGGGGGGGGGCACCTACGAGCAGTACTTC. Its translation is CASSLGGGTYEQYF.

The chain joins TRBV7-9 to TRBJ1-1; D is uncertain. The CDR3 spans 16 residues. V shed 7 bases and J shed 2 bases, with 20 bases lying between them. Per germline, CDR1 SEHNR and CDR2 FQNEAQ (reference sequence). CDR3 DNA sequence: TGTGCCAGCATTCTAGTCACTTATCCGTACAACACTGAAGCTTTCTTT. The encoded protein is CASILVTYPYNTEAFF.

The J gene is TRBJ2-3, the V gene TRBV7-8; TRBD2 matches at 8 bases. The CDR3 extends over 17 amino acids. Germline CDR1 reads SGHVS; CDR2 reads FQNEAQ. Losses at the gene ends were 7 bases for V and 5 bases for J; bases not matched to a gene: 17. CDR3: CASTPSMSGSFGDTQYF. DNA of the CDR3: TGTGCCAGCACCCCCTCGATGAGCGGGAGTTTCGGAGATACGCAGTATTTT.

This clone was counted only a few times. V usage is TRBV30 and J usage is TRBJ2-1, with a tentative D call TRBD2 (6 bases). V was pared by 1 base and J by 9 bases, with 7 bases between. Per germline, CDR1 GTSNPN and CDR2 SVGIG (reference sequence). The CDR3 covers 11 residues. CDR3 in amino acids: CAWSDGGEQFF. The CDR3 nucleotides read TGTGCCTGGAGTGACGGGGGTGAGCAGTTCTTC.

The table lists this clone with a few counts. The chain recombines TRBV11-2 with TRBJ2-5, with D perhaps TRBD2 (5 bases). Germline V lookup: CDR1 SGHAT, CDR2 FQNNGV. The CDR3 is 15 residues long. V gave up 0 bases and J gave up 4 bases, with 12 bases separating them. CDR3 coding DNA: TGTGCCAGCAGCTTAGATGGAGCGGAGAGAGAGACCCAGTACTTC. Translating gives CASSLDGAERETQYF. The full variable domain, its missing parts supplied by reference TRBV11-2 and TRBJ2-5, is EAGVAQSPRYKIIEKRQSVAFWCNPISGHATLYWYQQILGQGPKLLIQFQNNGVVDDSQLPKDRFSAERLKGVDSTLKIQPAKLEDSAVYLCASSLDGAERETQYFGPGTRLLVL.

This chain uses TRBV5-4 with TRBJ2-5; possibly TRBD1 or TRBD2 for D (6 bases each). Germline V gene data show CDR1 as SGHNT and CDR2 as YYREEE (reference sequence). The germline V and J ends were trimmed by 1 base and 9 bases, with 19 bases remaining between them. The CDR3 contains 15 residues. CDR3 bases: TGTGCCAGCAGCTTGAGGGGGGCCCCCGGGGCGGCCCAGTACTTC. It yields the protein CASSLRGAPGAAQYF.

The CDR3 sequence: CASSRDGDTEAFF. DNA for the CDR3: TGTGCCAGCAGCCGGGACGGGGACACTGAAGCTTTCTTT. The rearrangement uses TRBV11-3 and TRBJ1-1; D possibly corresponds to TRBD1 (5 bases). Trimming removed 5 bases from V and 3 bases from J, with 10 bases in between. The CDR3 covers 13 residues. CDR1 is SGHNT and CDR2 is YENEEA in the germline V gene.

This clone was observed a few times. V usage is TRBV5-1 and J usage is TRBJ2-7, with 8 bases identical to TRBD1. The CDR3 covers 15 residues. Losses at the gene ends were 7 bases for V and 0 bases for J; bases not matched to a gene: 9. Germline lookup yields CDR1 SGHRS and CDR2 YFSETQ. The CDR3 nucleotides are TGCGCCAGCCGTTCCTGGACAGGGAGCTCCTACGAGCAGTACTTC. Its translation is CASRSWTGSSYEQYF. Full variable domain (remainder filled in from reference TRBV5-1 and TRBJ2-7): KAGVTQTPRYLIKTRGQQVTLSCSPISGHRSVSWYQQTPGQGLQFLFEYFSETQRNKGNFPGRFSGRQFSNSRSEMNVSTLELGDSALYLCASRSWTGSSYEQYFGPGTRLTVT.

DNA of the CDR3: TGTGCCAGTAGCTCGGACAGGAGGAACACTGAAGCTTTCTTT. Protein sequence: CASSSDRRNTEAFF. This chain links TRBV19 with TRBJ1-1; 7 bases match TRBD1. Germline V gene data show CDR1 as LNHDA and CDR2 as SQIVND (reference sequence). The V segment lost 6 bases and the J segment 1 base; nucleotides outside the gene matches: 5. The CDR3 loop spans 14 amino acids.

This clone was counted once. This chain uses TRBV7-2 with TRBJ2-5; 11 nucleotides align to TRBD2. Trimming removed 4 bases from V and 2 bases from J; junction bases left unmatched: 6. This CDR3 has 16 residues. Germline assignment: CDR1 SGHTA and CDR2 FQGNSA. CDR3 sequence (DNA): TGTGCCAGCAGCTCCACCGGGACTAGCGGACAAGAGACCCAGTACTTC. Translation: CASSSTGTSGQETQYF.

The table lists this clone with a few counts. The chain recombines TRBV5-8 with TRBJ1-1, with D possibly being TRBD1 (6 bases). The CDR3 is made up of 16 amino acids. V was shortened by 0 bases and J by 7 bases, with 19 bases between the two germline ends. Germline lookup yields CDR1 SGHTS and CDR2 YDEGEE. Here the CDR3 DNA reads TGTGCCAGCAGCTTGGGAGTACAGGGTCTGTTGAGTGAAGCTTTCTTT. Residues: CASSLGVQGLLSEAFF.

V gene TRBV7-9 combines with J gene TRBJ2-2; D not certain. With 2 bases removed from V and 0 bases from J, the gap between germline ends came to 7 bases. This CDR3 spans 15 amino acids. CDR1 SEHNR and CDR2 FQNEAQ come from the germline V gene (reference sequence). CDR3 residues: CASSLRTSNTGELFF. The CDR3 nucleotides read TGTGCCAGCAGCTTAAGAACATCGAACACCGGGGAGCTGTTTTTT.

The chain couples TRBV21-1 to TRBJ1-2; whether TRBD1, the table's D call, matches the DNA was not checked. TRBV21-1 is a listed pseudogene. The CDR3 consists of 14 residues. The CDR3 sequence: CASSKVGQNYGYTF. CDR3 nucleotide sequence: TGTGCCAGCAGCAAAGTGGGACAGAACTATGGCTACACCTTC.